The 2 T cell receptor beta chains reported below all come from one sample, sequenced in a study of cytomegalovirus exposure and HLA in healthy donors. Amplification used 60 Vbeta primers and 13 Jbeta primers. TCRdb's table, derived via immunoSEQ multiplex PCR, lists solely in-frame clones and lacks some. The sample has around 94,000 clones; approximately 76% are singletons. Source material: PBMCs. The receptors stem from a woman aged 60-75 years in good health and CMV-seropositive.

The chain uses TRBV14 and TRBJ1-2; D unclear. V was pared by 1 base and J by 7 bases, with 13 bases between. The CDR3 is 14 amino acids. Germline values: CDR1 SGHDN, CDR2 FVKESK. DNA of the CDR3: TGTGCCAGCAGCCAAGTTGGTGGTCCCGGTGGCTACACCTTC. As protein: CASSQVGGPGGYTF.

This chain links TRBV13 with TRBJ2-7; 8 nucleotides align to TRBD1. V lost 5 bases to trimming and J lost 0 bases; unmatched junction nucleotides: 6. The germline CDR1 and CDR2 sequences are PRHDT and FYEKMQ (reference sequence). There are 15 residues in the CDR3. CDR3 amino acids: CASSDPGQASYEQYF. The CDR3, as DNA: TGTGCCAGCAGCGACCCGGGACAGGCCTCCTACGAGCAGTACTTC.